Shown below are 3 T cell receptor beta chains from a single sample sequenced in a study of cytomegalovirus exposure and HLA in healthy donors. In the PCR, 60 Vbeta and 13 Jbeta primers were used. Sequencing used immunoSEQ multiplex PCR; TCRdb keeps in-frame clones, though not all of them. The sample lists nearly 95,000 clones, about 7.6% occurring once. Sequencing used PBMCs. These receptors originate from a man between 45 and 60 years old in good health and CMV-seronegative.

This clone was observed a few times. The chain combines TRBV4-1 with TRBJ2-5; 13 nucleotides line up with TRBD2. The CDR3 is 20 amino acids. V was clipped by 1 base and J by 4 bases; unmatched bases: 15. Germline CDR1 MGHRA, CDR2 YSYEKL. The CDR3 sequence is CASSQVRGSGTSGVGETQYF. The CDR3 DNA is TGCGCCAGCAGCCAAGTTCGAGGGTCCGGGACTAGCGGGGTTGGAGAGACCCAGTACTTC.

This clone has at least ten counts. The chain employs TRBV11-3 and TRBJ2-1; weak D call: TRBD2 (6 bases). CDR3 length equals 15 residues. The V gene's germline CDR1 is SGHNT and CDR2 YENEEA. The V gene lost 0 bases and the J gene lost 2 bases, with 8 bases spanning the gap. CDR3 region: CASSLDSGTYNEQFF. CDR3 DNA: TGTGCCAGCAGCTTAGATAGCGGCACCTACAATGAGCAGTTCTTC.

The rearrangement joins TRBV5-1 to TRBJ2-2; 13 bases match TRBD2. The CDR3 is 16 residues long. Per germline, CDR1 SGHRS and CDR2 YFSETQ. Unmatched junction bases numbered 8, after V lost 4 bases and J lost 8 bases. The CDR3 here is CASSTGLAGVSGELFF. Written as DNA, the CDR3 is TGCGCCAGCAGCACTGGACTAGCGGGAGTATCTGGGGAGCTGTTTTTT.